The clone carrying this TCR beta chain was observed many times. The lymph nodes were axillary draining lymph nodes from breast cancer patients. These data are taken from a study of breast tumors, draining lymph nodes, adjacent tissues. TCRdb used MiXCR to reprocess the multiplex PCR reads, holding one entry per CDR3 protein. Counted here are approximately 180,000 distinct CDR3 sequences, about 34% occurring once; the ten biggest clones make up more than 3.5%. Trimming shortened V by 3 bases and J by 0 bases, and 8 bases separated the two germline ends. The CDR3 spans 14 residues. The germline gives CDR1 SNHLY, CDR2 FYNNEI.

The receptor was derived from a female donor with breast cancer. Some clones in this sample may be carry-over from other donors' samples. V gene TRBV2 combines with J gene TRBJ1-2, with D unclear. The specimen was axillary lymph node tissue. The CDR3 nucleotides read TGTGCCAGCAGTGAGGGCAGAGCTAACTATGGCTACACCTTC. Translated, it gives CASSEGRANYGYTF.